One and the same sample provided the 19 T cell receptor beta chains below, sequenced in a study of shared clonotypes between healthy human individuals. Sequencing was performed with immunoSEQ multiplex PCR; in TCRdb, only in-frame clones are kept and a portion is missing. The sample consists of 500,000 to 550,000 clones, around 96% of them appearing once. The sample was naive CD4+ T cells sorted from blood. Stated subset: CD45RA+ positively selected. Receptors originate from a woman between 25 and 40 years old in good health.

V usage is TRBV9 and J usage is TRBJ2-2; D is perhaps TRBD2 (6 bases). Trimming took off 0 bases at V and 7 bases at J, with 16 bases between the two ends. The CDR3 runs 16 residues. Germline lookup yields CDR1 SGDLS and CDR2 YYNGEE. The CDR3 region is CASSVGPGAPFGELFF. CDR3 coding DNA: TGTGCCAGCAGCGTAGGCCCGGGAGCCCCATTCGGGGAGCTGTTTTTT.

This chain connects TRBV14 to TRBJ2-1; 8 nucleotides line up with TRBD2. CDR3 size: 17 residues. The germline V gene has CDR1 SGHDN and CDR2 FVKESK. V shed 0 bases and J 3 bases; nucleotides not matched to a gene: 7. The CDR3 sequence: CASSQDPREGLYNEQFF. The CDR3 nucleotides are TGTGCCAGCAGCCAAGATCCCCGGGAGGGCCTCTACAATGAGCAGTTCTTC.

This clone has just one count. The rearrangement uses TRBV21-1 and TRBJ2-5; the table's TRBD2 call for D was not verified on the DNA. TRBV21-1 is deemed a pseudogene. The length of the CDR3 is 16 residues. The CDR3 bases are TGTGCCAGCAGCAAAGGATGGCTAGCTGATAAAGAGACCCAGTACTTC. Protein sequence: CASSKGWLADKETQYF.

The J gene is TRBJ2-2, the V gene TRBV2; 9 bases match TRBD1. V dropped 5 bases and J dropped 4; count of bases not matched to a gene: 5. The length of the CDR3 is 15 residues. Germline V gene sequence: CDR1 SNHLY, CDR2 FYNNEI. The CDR3 protein is CASSKGQGGTGELFF. In nucleotides, the CDR3 is TGTGCCAGCAGTAAGGGACAGGGAGGCACCGGGGAGCTGTTTTTT.

The chain has TRBV7-3 and TRBJ2-1, with 7 bases lining up with TRBD2. This CDR3 comprises 17 residues. The junction had 11 bases not matched to a gene; V was cut back by 6 bases and J by 0 bases. The germline V gene encodes CDR1 SGHTA and CDR2 FQGTGA. CDR3: CASRSLSGPSSYNEQFF. In DNA form, the CDR3 reads TGTGCCAGCAGATCTCTTAGCGGGCCGAGCTCCTACAATGAGCAGTTCTTC.

V usage is TRBV4-1 and J usage is TRBJ2-3; 7 bases are shared with TRBD2. This CDR3 region has 19 residues. The V and J ends lost 1 base and 0 bases, in that order; junction bases with no gene match: 13. Germline CDR1 MGHRA, CDR2 YSYEKL. The CDR3 reads CASSQGEGGGRSSTDTQYF. CDR3 DNA: TGCGCCAGCAGCCAAGGAGAAGGCGGGGGAAGATCTAGCACAGATACGCAGTATTTT.

The chain recombines TRBV19 with TRBJ2-7; D is perhaps TRBD2 (6 bases). Germline assignment: CDR1 LNHDA and CDR2 SQIVND (reference sequence). This CDR3 contains 13 residues. V lost 5 bases and J 3 bases, leaving 11 bases between the germline ends. The CDR3 loop reads CASSPGVVYEQYF. The CDR3 region has the DNA TGTGCCAGTAGTCCGGGAGTAGTCTACGAGCAGTACTTC.

J is TRBJ1-3 and V is TRBV18; D is unclear. This CDR3 region has 15 residues. V lost 2 bases to trimming and J lost 0 bases, with 8 bases between them. Germline assignment: CDR1 KGHSH and CDR2 LQKENI. The CDR3 spells CASSPTGNSGNTIYF. The CDR3 nucleotides read TGTGCCAGCTCACCAACCGGGAACTCTGGAAACACCATATATTTT.

The chain uses TRBV5-1 and TRBJ1-1; D perhaps matches TRBD1 (6 bases). The length of the CDR3 is 17 residues. Deletions cut 7 bases from V and 2 bases from J, with 24 bases between. The germline CDR1 and CDR2 sequences are SGHRS and YFSETQ. CDR3 protein: CASRERPWDGGNTEAFF. CDR3 in DNA: TGCGCCAGCCGCGAACGGCCCTGGGACGGGGGCAACACTGAAGCTTTCTTT.

J is TRBJ1-5 and V is TRBV5-5; D possibly corresponds to TRBD1 (6 bases). V lost 0 bases and J lost 0, with 19 bases in between. The CDR3 length is 19 residues. CDR1 SGHKS and CDR2 YYEKEE come from the germline V gene (reference sequence). CDR3 residues: CASSLGSSGGVNSNQPQHF. CDR3 nucleotides: TGTGCCAGCAGCTTGGGTTCTTCCGGGGGCGTTAATAGCAATCAGCCCCAGCATTTT. Using reference TRBV5-5 and TRBJ1-5 for the parts outside the CDR3, the full variable domain is DAGVTQSPTHLIKTRGQQVTLRCSPISGHKSVSWYQQVLGQGPQFIFQYYEKEERGRGNFPDRFSARQFPNYSSELNVNALLLGDSALYLCASSLGSSGGVNSNQPQHFGDGTRLSIL.

This sequence joins TRBV10-1 and TRBJ2-2, with D unresolved. Deletions cut 0 bases from V and 9 bases from J, with 8 bases between. Germline V CDR1 and CDR2: WNHNN, SYGVQD (reference sequence). CDR3 length: 13 residues. The CDR3: CASSESKARELFF. CDR3 DNA: TGCGCCAGCAGTGAGTCGAAGGCCAGGGAGCTGTTTTTT.

The chain combines TRBV11-2 with TRBJ1-4; D unresolved. Germline V gene data show CDR1 as SGHAT and CDR2 as FQNNGV. The CDR3 covers 14 residues. V lost 3 bases to trimming and J lost 7 bases, with 12 bases between them. DNA for the CDR3: TGTGCCAGCAGCTTTCGAAAGGGAGGTGAAAAACTGTTTTTT. Amino acid sequence: CASSFRKGGEKLFF. The full variable domain, rest sourced from reference TRBV11-2 and TRBJ1-4, is EAGVAQSPRYKIIEKRQSVAFWCNPISGHATLYWYQQILGQGPKLLIQFQNNGVVDDSQLPKDRFSAERLKGVDSTLKIQPAKLEDSAVYLCASSFRKGGEKLFFGSGTQLSVL.

The J gene is TRBJ2-7, the V gene TRBV30; D gene uncertain. The V gene lost 4 bases and the J gene lost 2 bases, with 15 bases spanning the gap. CDR3 length: 14 amino acids. Germline loops: CDR1 GTSNPN, CDR2 SVGIG (reference sequence). In nucleotides, the CDR3 is TGTGCCTGGATTGAGGCCTACAGCCCCTACGAGCAGTACTTC. Its protein product is CAWIEAYSPYEQYF.

The chain recombines TRBV18 with TRBJ2-7; 13 bases are a match to TRBD2. Germline V gene data show CDR1 as KGHSH and CDR2 as LQKENI. V dropped 6 bases and J dropped 4; count of bases not matched to a gene: 6. The CDR3 is 15 amino acids. The CDR3 coding sequence is TGTGCCAGCTCTCCGACTAGCGGGAGGCCTTACGAGCAGTACTTC. Translating it yields CASSPTSGRPYEQYF.

This chain uses TRBV5-1 with TRBJ1-5; no reliable D call. V lost 0 bases and J lost 3, with 7 bases in between. The V gene's germline CDR1 is SGHRS and CDR2 YFSETQ. This CDR3 comprises 14 residues. The CDR3 region has the DNA TGCGCCAGCAGCTTGGGAGGTTACAATCAGCCCCAGCATTTT. It is translated as CASSLGGYNQPQHF.

The chain is built from TRBV18 and TRBJ2-3; D not certain. The CDR3 length is 13 residues. The germline V gene encodes CDR1 KGHSH and CDR2 LQKENI. The V gene lost 3 bases and the J gene lost 2 bases, with 6 bases spanning the gap. CDR3 loop: CASSPQDTDTQYF. Here the CDR3 DNA reads TGTGCCAGCTCACCCCAGGACACAGATACGCAGTATTTT.

The J gene is TRBJ2-5, the V gene TRBV19, with TRBD1 as a possible D gene (5 bases). CDR1 and CDR2 (germline): LNHDA, SQIVND (reference sequence). V was pared by 4 bases and J by 5 bases, with 14 bases between. The CDR3 loop spans 14 amino acids. The CDR3 DNA reads as TGTGCCAGTAGTACGCCTCAGGGCTACGAGACCCAGTACTTC. Amino acids: CASSTPQGYETQYF.

The chain recombines TRBV27 with TRBJ1-5; maybe TRBD1 (5 bases). CDR1 is MNHEY and CDR2 is SMNVEV in the germline V gene (reference sequence). This CDR3 has 12 amino acids. V lost 8 bases, J lost 9 bases, and 14 bases lay in between. CDR3 loop: CASGGLMGPQHF. CDR3 nucleotides: TGTGCCAGCGGGGGTCTTATGGGGCCCCAGCATTTT.

The chain combines TRBV4-1 with TRBJ1-6; 7 bases line up with TRBD1. Germline values: CDR1 MGHRA, CDR2 YSYEKL. J was trimmed by 6 bases and V by 4 bases; bases with no gene match: 3. This CDR3 is built from 14 residues. CDR3 region: CASSRDRANSPLHF. As DNA, the CDR3 is TGCGCCAGCAGCCGAGACAGGGCTAATTCACCCCTCCACTTT.